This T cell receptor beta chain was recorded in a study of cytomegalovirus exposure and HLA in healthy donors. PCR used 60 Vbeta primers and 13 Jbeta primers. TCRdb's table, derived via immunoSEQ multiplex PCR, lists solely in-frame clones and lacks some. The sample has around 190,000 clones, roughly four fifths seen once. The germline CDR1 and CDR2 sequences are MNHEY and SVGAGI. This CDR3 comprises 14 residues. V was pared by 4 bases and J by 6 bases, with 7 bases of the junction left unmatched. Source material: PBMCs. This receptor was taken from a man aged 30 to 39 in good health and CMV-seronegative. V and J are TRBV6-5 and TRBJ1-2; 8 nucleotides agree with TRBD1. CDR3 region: CASSFAPGGHGYTF. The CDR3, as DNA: TGTGCCAGCAGTTTCGCACCAGGGGGCCATGGCTACACCTTC.